This T cell receptor (beta chain) was found in a study of shared clonotypes between healthy human individuals. Study conclusions and caveats: Relative to their counterparts shared across all four donors, non-shared clonotypes exhibited diminished generation probabilities.

This CDR3 has 14 residues. Germline CDR1 MDHEN, CDR2 SYDVKM. Between the trimmed V and J ends, which lost 5 bases and 7 bases, there was a span of 14 bases. CD45RO-negative, CCR7-selected cells formed the naive CD8 fraction, which excluded terminally differentiated effector memory CD45RA+ cells. This clone was counted a single time. The antigen remains undetermined. The material for each subset, its genomic DNA, was split evenly across several immunoSEQ plates. Sequencing was performed with immunoSEQ multiplex PCR; in TCRdb, only in-frame clones are kept and a portion is missing. The repertoire holds around 2.1 million clones, with just over 90% as singletons.

This receptor was taken from a man younger than 30 in good health. Some clones in this sample may be carry-over from other donors' samples. The rearrangement links TRBV28 to TRBJ2-2; no reliable D call. Sequences were obtained from naive CD8+ T cells from PBMCs. DNA of the CDR3: TGTGCCAGCAGTAACCACGGAACAGACGGGGAGCTGTTTTTT. Translation gives CASSNHGTDGELFF.